This T cell receptor beta chain was identified in a study of siplizumab effects on memory and regulatory T cells (dated by TCRdb to between 2018 and 2021). The study in broad terms: The study looked at the effect of siplizumab, an anti-CD2 antibody, on alloreactive T-cell subsets in allogeneic mixed lymphocyte reactions made from human PBMCs.

The CDR3, cysteine through phenylalanine, is 16 amino acids long. Only the CDR3 portion is preserved as DNA: 48 bases, with reading frame beginning at the first base. Trimming at the junction amounts to 1 base on V and 7 bases on J, and the germline ends lie 16 bases apart. The germline V gene yields SGHDN for CDR1 and FVKESK for CDR2. On this clone: The target of this receptor is not known. Base qualities are not recorded, but no much larger clone differs from it by a single base.

Receptors were amplified or captured by the immunoSEQ multiplex PCR assay. Roughly 10^5 TCR templates per sample were assayed on the deep sequencing platform. Genomic DNA extracted from sorted T cells was the material used for TCRbeta CDR3 sequencing. Per the original workflow: The R programming language was used for clonal analysis of the TCRbeta CDR3 data. Unstimulated samples were compared with post-reaction CFSE-low samples to define alloreactive CD4+ and CD8+ clones. Regulatory or non-regulatory origin was assigned to alloreactive CD4+ clones by matching of sequences to sorted unstimulated Treg and non-Treg repertoires. TCRdb took over this immuneACCESS table, retaining in-frame rearrangements with V and J assigned. Such tables are incomplete; in checked studies, under half of the missing clones stem from an unresolved V gene, and the remainder is unexplained. V and J calls and clone size are as listed in that table; D and trimming were resolved from the DNA. Present in this sample are about 87,000 clones, about 87% of which were seen just once. The ten largest make up roughly 15% of the sample.

Findings and caveats that apply to the study as a whole: Sequences below about 10^-5 frequency were poorly captured, so only a minor fraction of alloreactive clones could be mapped to unstimulated subsets. Unstimulated naive T cells appeared to be more diverse than memory T cells, and naive cells seemed to make a substantial contribution to the alloresponse. Whether proliferating Tregs from siplizumab cultures actually had suppressive function was not functionally confirmed. Siplizumab significantly lowered the cumulative frequency of alloreactive sequences that could be traced to unstimulated CD4+ memory T cells. Among mappable alloreactive CD4+ clones, the Treg-derived fraction averaged approximately 63% with siplizumab versus roughly 29% in control reactions. A naive or memory phenotype could not be assigned to roughly 75-97% of proliferating CD4+ or CD8+ clones.

Sorted unstimulated T cells and proliferating T cells recovered from mixed lymphocyte reactions were subjected to TCRbeta CDR3 sequencing. Fresh whole blood from fewer than 11 HLA-typed healthy donors was used as the source from which PBMCs were isolated. This TCR was sampled from a human donor in good health. In this chain, TRBV14 is recombined with TRBJ2-2; TRBD1 might be the D gene, on 5 matching bases. The sample comprised CD4+ T cells sorted from blood. The CDR3 in this case is CASSQARVEFGGELFF. In nucleotide form, the sequence is TGTGCCAGCAGCCAAGCCAGGGTGGAGTTTGGCGGGGAGCTGTTTTTT.